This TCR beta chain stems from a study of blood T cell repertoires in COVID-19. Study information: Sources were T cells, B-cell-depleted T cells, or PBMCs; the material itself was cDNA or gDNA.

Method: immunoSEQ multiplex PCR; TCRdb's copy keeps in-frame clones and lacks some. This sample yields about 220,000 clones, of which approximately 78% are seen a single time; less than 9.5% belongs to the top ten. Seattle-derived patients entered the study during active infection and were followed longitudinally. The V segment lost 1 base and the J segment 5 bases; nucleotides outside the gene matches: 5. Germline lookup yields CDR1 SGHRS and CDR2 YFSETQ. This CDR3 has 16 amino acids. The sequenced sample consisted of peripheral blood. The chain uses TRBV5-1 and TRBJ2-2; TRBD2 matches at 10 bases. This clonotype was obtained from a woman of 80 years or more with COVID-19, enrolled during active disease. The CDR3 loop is CASSLRLAGDTGELFF. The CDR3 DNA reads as TGCGCCAGCAGCTTGAGGCTAGCGGGAGATACCGGGGAGCTGTTTTTT.